This passage covers 24 T cell receptor beta chains from one sample sequenced in a study of a mutant IDH1 vaccine in newly diagnosed glioma. This sample's time point: baseline, week 1 (first vaccination visit). Described treatment: pre-vaccination baseline after standard-of-care therapy. Libraries were prepared by immunoSEQ multiplex PCR; TCRdb keeps only in-frame clonotypes and omits some of them. Of about 92,000 clones in the sample, about 80% were seen once. The specimen comprised PBMCs, sampled from a glioma patient treated with radiotherapy, temozolomide or both. The receptors shown here come from a woman between 45 and 65 years old with glioma.

The chain has TRBV4-2 and TRBJ2-4, with D perhaps TRBD2 (6 bases). The CDR3 extends over 16 amino acids. Trimming cost V 1 base and J 4 bases, with 14 bases left between them. CDR1 LGHNA and CDR2 YNFKEQ come from the germline V gene. The CDR3 reads CASSQVNGGPKNIQYF. CDR3 DNA sequence: TGTGCCAGCAGCCAAGTAAACGGGGGTCCAAAAAACATTCAGTACTTC.

The chain employs TRBV7-9 and TRBJ2-5; D call uncertain. The CDR3 sequence is 15 residues long. CDR1 SEHNR and CDR2 FQNEAQ come from the germline V gene (reference sequence). Trimming removed 4 bases at V and 1 base at J, with 13 bases between. DNA of the CDR3: TGTGCCAGCAGCTATCCGACGCGAGCCCAAGAGACCCAGTACTTC. Translation gives CASSYPTRAQETQYF.

This clone was recorded only once. This sequence joins TRBV30 and TRBJ2-5; 12 positions match TRBD2. V shed 0 bases, J shed 1 base, and the junction held 15 bases outside the gene matches. CDR1 is GTSNPN, CDR2 SVGIG, per germline (reference sequence). The length of the CDR3 is 20 residues. CDR3: CAWSVPRLAGGPPTQETQYF. The CDR3, as DNA: TGTGCCTGGAGTGTACCCCGGCTAGCGGGGGGGCCACCCACCCAAGAGACCCAGTACTTC.

A single count supports this clone. This chain joins TRBV29-1 and TRBJ2-3; D gene uncertain. The CDR3 is made up of 10 amino acids. Germline values: CDR1 SQVTM, CDR2 ANQGSEA. Trimming shortened V by 7 bases and J by 2 bases, and 4 bases separated the two germline ends. In DNA form, the CDR3 reads TGCAGCGCACTCACAGATACGCAGTATTTT. Protein product: CSALTDTQYF.

This chain uses TRBV2 with TRBJ1-1; no clear D. Germline CDR1 reads SNHLY; CDR2 reads FYNNEI. V lost 6 bases, J lost 0 bases, and 2 bases lay in between. This CDR3 has 11 amino acids. The CDR3 region is CASSVNTEAFF. The CDR3 nucleotides are TGTGCCAGCAGCGTGAACACTGAAGCTTTCTTT.

The chain couples TRBV2 to TRBJ1-6; 9 bases align to TRBD1. From germline, CDR1 is SNHLY and CDR2 FYNNEI. The CDR3 contains 15 residues. V was pared by 5 bases and J by 7 bases, with 6 bases of the junction left unmatched. The DNA of the CDR3 is TGTGCCAGCAGTCGAGCACAGGGGGCCAATTCACCCCTCCACTTT. Protein: CASSRAQGANSPLHF. The full variable domain, in which reference TRBV2 and TRBJ1-6 provide the parts outside the CDR3, is EPEVTQTPSHQVTQMGQEVILRCVPISNHLYFYWYRQILGQKVEFLVSFYNNEISEKSEIFDDQFSVERPDGSNFTLKIRSTKLEDSAMYFCASSRAQGANSPLHFGNGTRLTVT.

The chain links TRBV5-8 to TRBJ1-1, with a tentative D call TRBD1 (5 bases). V lost 2 bases and J lost 5, with 16 bases in between. Germline V gives CDR1 SGHTS, CDR2 YDEGEE. The CDR3 has 15 amino acids. For the CDR3, the DNA is TGTGCCAGCAGCTTTGGGGCAGGGACGGGAACTGAAGCTTTCTTT. This codes for CASSFGAGTGTEAFF.

The J gene is TRBJ1-1, the V gene TRBV7-6, with D uncertain. V was pared by 3 bases and J by 1 base, with 9 bases between. Germline lookup yields CDR1 SGHVS and CDR2 FNYEAQ. CDR3 length: 14 amino acids. CDR3 protein: CASSLTPANTEAFF. The CDR3 nucleotides are TGTGCCAGCAGCTTGACACCGGCGAACACTGAAGCTTTCTTT.

This clone was detected once. This chain joins TRBV29-1 and TRBJ2-1, with TRBD1 matching over 12 bases. This CDR3 region has 14 residues. Germline assignment: CDR1 SQVTM and CDR2 ANQGSEA. The V gene end was trimmed by 7 bases and the J gene end by 7 bases; junction bases not matched to a gene: 8. CDR3 DNA sequence: TGCAGCGGGCGAGGGACAGGGGGCTTAAATGAGCAGTTCTTC. Translating it yields CSGRGTGGLNEQFF.

V and J are TRBV10-3 and TRBJ2-5; 9 bases align to TRBD2. With V trimmed by 6 bases and J by 5 bases, 7 bases remained unmatched. In germline, CDR1 is ENHRY, CDR2 SYGVKD. The CDR3 covers 14 residues. The CDR3 region has the DNA TGTGCCATCAGGCGGGGGGGCCTACTGGAGACCCAGTACTTC. As protein: CAIRRGGLLETQYF.

This chain connects TRBV5-1 to TRBJ2-7; 10 nucleotides line up with TRBD2. CDR3 size: 16 residues. Germline assignment: CDR1 SGHRS and CDR2 YFSETQ. V shed 4 bases, J shed 1 base, and the junction held 8 bases outside the gene matches. CDR3 residues: CASSPSQTSGSYEQYF. CDR3 bases: TGCGCCAGCAGCCCCTCGCAGACTAGCGGGTCCTACGAGCAGTACTTC.

The J gene is TRBJ2-5, the V gene TRBV9; D perhaps matches TRBD2 (6 bases). Trimming left V 6 bases short and J 4 bases short, with 19 bases between. Germline-derived CDR1 and CDR2 are SGDLS and YYNGEE. This CDR3 is 15 amino acids long. The DNA for the CDR3 is TGTGCCAGCACGAAGACGGGACGGACTATAGAGACCCAGTACTTC. It translates to CASTKTGRTIETQYF.

The rearrangement links TRBV7-9 to TRBJ2-3; D unresolved. CDR3 size: 13 residues. Trimming shortened V by 2 bases and J by 4 bases, and 7 bases separated the two germline ends. Germline V gene lookup returns CDR1 SEHNR and CDR2 FQNEAQ (reference sequence). This CDR3 reads CASSLTEADTQYF. CDR3 nucleotides: TGTGCCAGCAGCTTAACAGAGGCAGATACGCAGTATTTT.

The chain has TRBV9 and TRBJ2-3, with TRBD1 identical over 9 bases. The CDR3 has 17 amino acids. V lost 2 bases and J lost 3; bases outside the gene matches: 10. The germline gives CDR1 SGDLS, CDR2 YYNGEE. In DNA form, the CDR3 reads TGTGCCAGCAGCGTTACACAGGGGGCGGGGGCGACAGATACGCAGTATTTT. Protein product: CASSVTQGAGATDTQYF.

V usage is TRBV2 and J usage is TRBJ1-1, with D unclear. The germline CDR1 and CDR2 sequences are SNHLY and FYNNEI. The CDR3 spans 15 residues. Trimming removed 1 base from V and 4 bases from J, with 13 bases in between. CDR3 in DNA: TGTGCCAGCAGTGAAGGGGGAATTGGGATCACTGAAGCTTTCTTT. Its translation is CASSEGGIGITEAFF.

The chain joins TRBV19 to TRBJ1-5; 9 bases match TRBD1. Germline loops: CDR1 LNHDA, CDR2 SQIVND (reference sequence). V was clipped by 10 bases and J by 4 bases; unmatched bases: 11. The CDR3 extends over 15 amino acids. This chain's CDR3 is CAKTHRDRDNQPQHF. DNA for the CDR3: TGTGCCAAGACGCACCGGGACAGGGATAATCAGCCCCAGCATTTT.

J is TRBJ1-5 and V is TRBV5-1; D call uncertain. Trimming stripped 0 bases from V and 2 bases from J, with 9 bases between. Germline V gene data show CDR1 as SGHRS and CDR2 as YFSETQ. The CDR3 loop spans 15 amino acids. The CDR3 region is CASSLAGEGNQPQHF. CDR3 sequence (DNA): TGCGCCAGCAGCTTGGCTGGGGAAGGCAATCAGCCCCAGCATTTT. The full variable domain, in which reference TRBV5-1 and TRBJ1-5 provide the parts outside the CDR3, is KAGVTQTPRYLIKTRGQQVTLSCSPISGHRSVSWYQQTPGQGLQFLFEYFSETQRNKGNFPGRFSGRQFSNSRSEMNVSTLELGDSALYLCASSLAGEGNQPQHFGDGTRLSIL.

This clone came up a few times. This rearrangement joins TRBV28 to TRBJ2-2; possibly TRBD2 for D (7 bases). CDR3 size: 16 residues. The V end lost 5 bases, the J end lost 3 bases, and 16 bases lay between the germline ends. The V gene's germline CDR1 is MDHEN and CDR2 SYDVKM. The CDR3 here is CASSQRGAPDTGELFF. CDR3 sequence (DNA): TGTGCCAGCAGTCAACGGGGGGCCCCGGACACCGGGGAGCTGTTTTTT.

The V and J genes are TRBV6-1 and TRBJ1-5; D possibly corresponds to TRBD1 (5 bases). Germline CDR1 MNHNS, CDR2 SASEGT. The germline V and J ends were trimmed by 7 bases and 2 bases, with 15 bases remaining between them. The CDR3 extends over 15 amino acids. The CDR3: CASTSGTGGNQPQHF. The CDR3 DNA reads as TGTGCCAGCACCTCAGGGACCGGAGGCAATCAGCCCCAGCATTTT.

The chain couples TRBV27 to TRBJ1-4, with D unresolved. The germline V and J ends were trimmed by 5 bases and 0 bases, with 16 bases remaining between them. The germline V gene has CDR1 MNHEY and CDR2 SMNVEV (reference sequence). The CDR3 covers 17 residues. The CDR3 nucleotides are TGTGCCAGCAGTCCTTCCATCGGTATTGCAACTAATGAAAAACTGTTTTTT. Protein: CASSPSIGIATNEKLFF.

This sequence joins TRBV15 and TRBJ2-1; TRBD2 agrees at 11 bases. Germline V gene data show CDR1 as LNHNV and CDR2 as YYDKDF (reference sequence). Trimming removed 2 bases from V and 5 bases from J; junction bases left unmatched: 17. The CDR3 consists of 20 residues. CDR3 DNA: TGTGCCACCAGCAGAATTAGCGGGGGGGGAGGTTACGGTCGGGACAATGAGCAGTTCTTC. Protein sequence: CATSRISGGGGYGRDNEQFF.

The gene calls are TRBV9 and TRBJ2-3, with 8 bases that match TRBD1. CDR3 length equals 15 residues. CDR1 SGDLS and CDR2 YYNGEE come from the germline V gene. The V gene end was trimmed by 4 bases and the J gene end by 2 bases; junction bases not matched to a gene: 6. As DNA, the CDR3 is TGTGCCAGCAGCTTACGACAGGGGATCACAGATACGCAGTATTTT. Protein: CASSLRQGITDTQYF.

The rearrangement uses TRBV5-1 and TRBJ1-2; D might be TRBD1 (5 bases). The V end was cut by 1 base, the J end by 6 bases, with 16 bases between. The CDR3 consists of 15 residues. CDR1 is SGHRS and CDR2 is YFSETQ in the germline V gene. CDR3 sequence (DNA): TGCGCCAGCAGCTTGCGACAGCCACACCGGGATGGCTACACCTTC. It is translated as CASSLRQPHRDGYTF.

The chain links TRBV9 to TRBJ2-7; 7 bases match TRBD2. Trimming cost V 0 bases and J 3 bases; bases outside gene matches: 6. Germline CDR1 SGDLS, CDR2 YYNGEE. There are 15 residues in the CDR3. The CDR3 sequence is CASSVAVGGLYEQYF. Here the CDR3 DNA reads TGTGCCAGCAGCGTAGCGGTGGGAGGGCTCTACGAGCAGTACTTC.